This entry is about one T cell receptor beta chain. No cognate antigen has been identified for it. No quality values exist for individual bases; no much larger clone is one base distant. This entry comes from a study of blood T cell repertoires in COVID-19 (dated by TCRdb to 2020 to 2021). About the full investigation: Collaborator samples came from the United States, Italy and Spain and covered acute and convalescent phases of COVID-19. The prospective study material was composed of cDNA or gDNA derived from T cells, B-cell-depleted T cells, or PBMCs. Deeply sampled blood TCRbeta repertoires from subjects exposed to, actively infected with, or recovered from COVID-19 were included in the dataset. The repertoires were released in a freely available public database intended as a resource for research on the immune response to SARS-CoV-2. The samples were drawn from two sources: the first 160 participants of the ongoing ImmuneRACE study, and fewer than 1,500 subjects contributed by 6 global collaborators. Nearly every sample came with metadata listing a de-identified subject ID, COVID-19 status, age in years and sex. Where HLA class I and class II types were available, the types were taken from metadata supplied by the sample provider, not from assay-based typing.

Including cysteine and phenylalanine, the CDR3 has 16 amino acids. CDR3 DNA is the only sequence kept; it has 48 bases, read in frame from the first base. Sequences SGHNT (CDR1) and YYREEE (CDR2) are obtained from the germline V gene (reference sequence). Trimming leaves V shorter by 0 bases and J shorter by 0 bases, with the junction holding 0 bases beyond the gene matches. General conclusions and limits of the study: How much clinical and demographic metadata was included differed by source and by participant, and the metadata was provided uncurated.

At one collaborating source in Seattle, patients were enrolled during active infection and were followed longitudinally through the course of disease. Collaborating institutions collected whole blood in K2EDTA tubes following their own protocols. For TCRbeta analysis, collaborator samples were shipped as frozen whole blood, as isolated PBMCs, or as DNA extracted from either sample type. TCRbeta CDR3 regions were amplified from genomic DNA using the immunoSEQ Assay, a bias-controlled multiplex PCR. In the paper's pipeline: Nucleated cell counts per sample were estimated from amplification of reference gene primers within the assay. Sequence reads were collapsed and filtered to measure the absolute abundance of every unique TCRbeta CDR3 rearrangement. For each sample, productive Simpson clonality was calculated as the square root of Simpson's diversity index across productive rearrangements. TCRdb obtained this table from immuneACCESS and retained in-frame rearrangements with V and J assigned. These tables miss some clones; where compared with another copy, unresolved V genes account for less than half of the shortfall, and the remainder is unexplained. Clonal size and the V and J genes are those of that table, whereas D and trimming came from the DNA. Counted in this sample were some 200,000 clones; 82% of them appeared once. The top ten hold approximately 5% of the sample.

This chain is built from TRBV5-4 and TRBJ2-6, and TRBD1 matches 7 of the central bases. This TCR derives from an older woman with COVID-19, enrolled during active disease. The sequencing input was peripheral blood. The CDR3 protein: CASSLGQGSGANVLTF. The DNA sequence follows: TGTGCCAGCAGCTTGGGACAGGGCTCTGGGGCCAACGTCCTGACTTTC.